Presented here are 26 T cell receptor beta chains from one specimen sequenced in a study of OX40 agonist ivuxolimab in advanced cancers. Data came from immunoSEQ multiplex PCR; TCRdb stores just in-frame clones and leaves some out. In the table there are roughly 100,000 clones, around 90% of which are singletons. The source was CD4+ or CD8+ T cells sorted from blood, collected in a trial of the OX40 agonist ivuxolimab. These receptors originate from an adult with an advanced solid tumor such as melanoma, head and neck, liver or kidney cancer.

V and J are TRBV9 and TRBJ2-3, with 8 bases matching TRBD2. The CDR3 runs 18 residues. CDR1 is SGDLS, CDR2 YYNGEE, per germline. The ends lost 4 bases at V and 0 bases at J; junction bases unmatched: 13. CDR3 coding DNA: TGTGCCAGCAGCTCCTCTCCTGTAGCGGGGCGTAGCACAGATACGCAGTATTTT. Amino acids: CASSSSPVAGRSTDTQYF.

This clone was counted a single time. The chain combines TRBV15 with TRBJ1-5; D call uncertain. V was trimmed by 5 bases and J by 0 bases, leaving 14 bases between them. Germline loops: CDR1 LNHNV, CDR2 YYDKDF (reference sequence). This CDR3 contains 16 residues. CDR3 region: CATSASRAYSNQPQHF. The CDR3 nucleotides read TGTGCCACCAGCGCGTCGAGAGCATATAGCAATCAGCCCCAGCATTTT. The whole variable domain, filled in from reference TRBV15 and TRBJ1-5, reads DAMVIQNPRYQVTQFGKPVTLSCSQTLNHNVMYWYQQKSSQAPKLLFHYYDKDFNNEADTPDNFQSRRPNTSFCFLDIRSPGLGDTAMYLCATSASRAYSNQPQHFGDGTRLSIL.

The chain recombines TRBV14 with TRBJ2-7; TRBD1 agrees at 10 bases. From germline, CDR1 is SGHDN and CDR2 FVKESK. This CDR3 contains 15 residues. V shed 1 base, J shed 2 bases, and the junction held 2 bases outside the gene matches. The CDR3 protein is CASSQGQGAPYEQYF. The CDR3 DNA reads as TGTGCCAGCAGCCAAGGACAGGGGGCCCCCTACGAGCAGTACTTC.

CDR3 DNA: TGTGCCAGCAGCTTAGCGCCACTAGCGTTCCACGAGCAGTACTTC. This gives the protein CASSLAPLAFHEQYF. The V gene is TRBV7-6, the J gene TRBJ2-7; 7 bases align to TRBD2. The CDR3 has 15 residues. The germline V gene encodes CDR1 SGHVS and CDR2 FNYEAQ. The V segment lost 0 bases and the J segment 5 bases; nucleotides outside the gene matches: 7.

This chain connects TRBV27 to TRBJ2-2, with 10 nucleotides matching TRBD1. J was trimmed by 0 bases and V by 6 bases; bases with no gene match: 4. The germline CDR1 and CDR2 sequences are MNHEY and SMNVEV (reference sequence). The CDR3 is made up of 16 amino acids. The CDR3 region is CASSPGTGANTGELFF. Written as DNA, the CDR3 is TGTGCCAGCAGCCCAGGGACAGGGGCGAACACCGGGGAGCTGTTTTTT.

This rearrangement joins TRBV9 to TRBJ1-2; D is ambiguous. The CDR3 is made up of 14 amino acids. Germline CDR1 reads SGDLS; CDR2 reads YYNGEE. The ends were cut back, 7 bases at V and 2 bases at J, with 15 bases in the middle. CDR3 in amino acids: CASGKDGRNYGYTF. Written as DNA, the CDR3 is TGTGCCAGCGGCAAGGACGGAAGGAACTATGGCTACACCTTC.

This chain joins TRBV6-1 and TRBJ2-3; the D gene is possibly TRBD2 (6 bases). The CDR3 runs 15 residues. CDR1 and CDR2 (germline): MNHNS, SASEGT. V was trimmed by 5 bases and J by 5 bases, leaving 17 bases between them. CDR3 amino acids: CASSLRPLGGDTQYF. Written as DNA, the CDR3 is TGTGCCAGCAGTTTGCGGCCCCTGGGGGGAGATACGCAGTATTTT.

The chain carries TRBV7-8 and TRBJ2-2; D gene ambiguous. The CDR3 covers 12 residues. Germline CDR1 SGHVS, CDR2 FQNEAQ. Trimming shortened V by 5 bases and J by 6 bases, and 7 bases separated the two germline ends. CDR3 sequence reads: CASSPSSGELFF. The CDR3, as DNA: TGTGCCAGCAGCCCAAGCTCCGGGGAGCTGTTTTTT.

In regard to this clone: Sequence at one end of the junction differs from germline and may be a read error. The chain uses TRBV6-1 and TRBJ2-3; TRBD2 aligns across 9 bases. The germline V gene encodes CDR1 MNHNS and CDR2 SASEGT. The CDR3 has 15 amino acids. CDR3 region: CASSPSGTSRDTQYF. In nucleotides, the CDR3 is TGTGCCAGCAGTCCTTCCGGGACTAGCAGAGATACGCAGTATTTT.

V is TRBV19 and J is TRBJ2-2, with 7 bases lining up with TRBD2. CDR1 is LNHDA, CDR2 SQIVND, per germline (reference sequence). V was clipped by 4 bases and J by 5 bases; unmatched bases: 7. This CDR3 is built from 15 residues. The CDR3 DNA reads as TGTGCCAGTAGTACGGGGGAGGGCCCGACCGGGGAGCTGTTTTTT. Encoded protein: CASSTGEGPTGELFF. The full variable domain, in which reference TRBV19 and TRBJ2-2 provide the parts outside the CDR3, is DGGITQSPKYLFRKEGQNVTLSCEQNLNHDAMYWYRQDPGQGLRLIYYSQIVNDFQKGDIAEGYSVSREKKESFPLTVTSAQKNPTAFYLCASSTGEGPTGELFFGEGSRLTVL.

The chain has TRBV6-5 and TRBJ1-5, with D hard to call. The CDR3 loop spans 14 amino acids. V was shortened by 6 bases and J by 2 bases, with 11 bases between the two germline ends. Germline loops: CDR1 MNHEY, CDR2 SVGAGI. CDR3 loop: CASSLGAGNQPQHF. CDR3 nucleotides: TGTGCCAGCAGCCTTGGAGCGGGCAATCAGCCCCAGCATTTT.

The CDR3: CASSWGQGNSPLHF. The DNA for the CDR3 is TGTGCCAGCAGCTGGGGACAGGGAAATTCACCCCTCCACTTT. The gene calls are TRBV5-8 and TRBJ1-6, with TRBD1 identical over 9 bases. The CDR3 totals 14 residues. Germline lookup yields CDR1 SGHTS and CDR2 YDEGEE. J gave up 7 bases and V 3 bases, and 2 bases lay outside the gene matches.

The J gene is TRBJ2-2, the V gene TRBV27; TRBD1 matches at 7 bases. V lost 6 bases to trimming and J lost 4 bases; unmatched junction nucleotides: 8. The CDR3 contains 15 residues. Per germline, CDR1 MNHEY and CDR2 SMNVEV (reference sequence). This CDR3 is CASRTGRVVTGELFF. The CDR3 DNA sequence: TGTGCCAGCAGGACAGGGAGAGTCGTCACCGGGGAGCTGTTTTTT.

The chain has TRBV30 and TRBJ2-1, with 9 bases identical to TRBD1. The CDR3 has 14 amino acids. Germline V gene sequence: CDR1 GTSNPN, CDR2 SVGIG (reference sequence). J gave up 6 bases and V 2 bases, and 5 bases lay outside the gene matches. The CDR3: CAWSLGTGSNEQFF. The CDR3 DNA follows: TGTGCCTGGAGTCTCGGGACAGGGAGCAATGAGCAGTTCTTC.

The chain is built from TRBV15 and TRBJ2-2; the D is unclear. Trimming pared 3 bases from V and 4 bases from J, leaving 12 bases between. Germline V gene sequence: CDR1 LNHNV, CDR2 YYDKDF (reference sequence). This CDR3 comprises 15 residues. The CDR3 protein is CATSRDPSPTGELFF. The CDR3 nucleotides read TGTGCCACCAGCAGGGATCCTTCCCCCACCGGGGAGCTGTTTTTT.

V and J are TRBV29-1 and TRBJ2-3; D might be TRBD1 or TRBD2, each matching 6 bases. Per the germline V gene, CDR1 is SQVTM and CDR2 is ANQGSEA. Trimming cost V 7 bases and J 0 bases, with 17 bases left between them. CDR3 length equals 15 residues. This CDR3 reads CSGLGGRASTDTQYF. Written as DNA, the CDR3 is TGCAGCGGCCTAGGGGGGCGGGCTAGCACAGATACGCAGTATTTT.

The chain combines TRBV4-1 with TRBJ1-3, with unresolved D. The CDR3 spans 17 residues. V shed 3 bases and J shed 0 bases, with 15 bases lying between them. Per the germline V gene, CDR1 is MGHRA and CDR2 is YSYEKL. CDR3 DNA sequence: TGCGCCAGCAGCCACATAGTGGCAAGTTTCTCTGGAAACACCATATATTTT. It yields the protein CASSHIVASFSGNTIYF.

As regards this clone: Mismatch with germline at one junction end may stem from a read error. In DNA, the CDR3 is TGTGCTAGCAGCTTAGCACCCTTAAACCACGAGCAGTACTTC. The encoded protein is CASSLAPLNHEQYF. V usage is TRBV7-7 and J usage is TRBJ2-7; D not resolved. This CDR3 is 14 amino acids long. Germline V gives CDR1 SSHAT, CDR2 FNYEAQ (reference sequence). Based on the CDR3 plus reference TRBV7-7 and TRBJ2-7, the full variable domain is GAGVSQSPRYKVTKRGQDVTLRCDPISSHATLYWYQQALGQGPEFLTYFNYEAQPDKSGLPSDRFSAERPEGSISTLTIQRTEQRDSAMYRCASSLAPLNHEQYFGPGTRLTVT.

The chain combines TRBV15 with TRBJ1-1; D unclear. Trimming pared 4 bases from V and 1 base from J, leaving 7 bases between. The CDR3 is 13 amino acids. The V gene's germline CDR1 is LNHNV and CDR2 YYDKDF (reference sequence). The CDR3 reads CATSNEGNTEAFF. CDR3 DNA: TGTGCCACCAGCAACGAAGGGAACACTGAAGCTTTCTTT.

Only a few counts were recorded for this clone. This chain's CDR3 is CASTPTGVEAFF. CDR3 DNA sequence: TGTGCCAGCACCCCGACCGGAGTTGAAGCTTTCTTT. This chain links TRBV7-8 with TRBJ1-1; unclear D gene. Trimming cost V 7 bases and J 7 bases, with 13 bases left between them. CDR1 and CDR2 (germline): SGHVS, FQNEAQ. The CDR3 length is 12 residues.

The chain recombines TRBV6-1 with TRBJ2-2; 8 nucleotides agree with TRBD1. Germline V CDR1 and CDR2: MNHNS, SASEGT. With 1 base clipped from V and 7 bases from J, the junction kept 17 bases outside the gene matches. The CDR3 has 19 residues. CDR3 coding DNA: TGTGCCAGCAGTGAAGTGGTGATCCGGGAACAGGGGGTTGGCGGGGAGCTGTTTTTT. The encoded protein is CASSEVVIREQGVGGELFF.

This clone has just a few counts. V usage is TRBV27 and J usage is TRBJ1-2; D uncertain. V was clipped by 4 bases and J by 4 bases, with 4 bases between them. The CDR3 contains 11 residues. Looked up from germline, CDR1 is MNHEY and CDR2 is SMNVEV (reference sequence). The CDR3 region is CASSSGYGYTF. The CDR3 coding sequence is TGTGCCAGCAGTTCAGGCTATGGCTACACCTTC.

This chain joins TRBV19 and TRBJ2-3; tentatively, D is TRBD1 (5 bases). This CDR3 has 14 amino acids. CDR1 is LNHDA, CDR2 SQIVND, per germline (reference sequence). The V and J ends lost 3 bases and 4 bases respectively, with 11 bases between them. This CDR3 is CASSIDSVPDTQYF. As DNA, the CDR3 is TGTGCCAGTAGTATCGACAGTGTGCCAGATACGCAGTATTTT. The full variable domain, with the rest looked up from reference TRBV19 and TRBJ2-3, is DGGITQSPKYLFRKEGQNVTLSCEQNLNHDAMYWYRQDPGQGLRLIYYSQIVNDFQKGDIAEGYSVSREKKESFPLTVTSAQKNPTAFYLCASSIDSVPDTQYFGPGTRLTVL.

The chain links TRBV30 to TRBJ2-1; 14 bases match TRBD2. Looked up from germline, CDR1 is GTSNPN and CDR2 is SVGIG (reference sequence). This CDR3 region has 18 residues. V was pared by 1 base and J by 5 bases, with 10 bases of the junction left unmatched. CDR3 coding DNA: TGTGCCTGGAGTGCGGGACTAGCGGGGGACCGCTGGGACAATGAGCAGTTCTTC. Residues: CAWSAGLAGDRWDNEQFF.

The chain has TRBV6-1 and TRBJ1-2, with 7 bases fitting TRBD1. This CDR3 contains 13 residues. V shed 6 bases, J shed 7 bases, and the junction held 8 bases outside the gene matches. In germline, CDR1 is MNHNS, CDR2 SASEGT. Written as DNA, the CDR3 is TGTGCCAGCAGGGACGGGACAGATCCTGGCTACACCTTC. As protein: CASRDGTDPGYTF.

V usage is TRBV11-2 and J usage is TRBJ2-6, with D hard to call. The germline V gene has CDR1 SGHAT and CDR2 FQNNGV. The V end was cut by 4 bases, the J end by 4 bases, with 14 bases between. This CDR3 is built from 16 residues. The CDR3 here is CASSSPLTRGANVLTF. CDR3 in DNA: TGTGCCAGCAGCTCCCCGTTGACTCGAGGGGCCAACGTCCTGACTTTC.